This T cell receptor beta chain was retrieved from a study of T cell repertoires in cytomegalovirus infection. Via MiXCR, TCRdb re-called the reads, giving one row per CDR3 protein. Of 200,000 or so distinct CDR3 sequences listed, about 21% are singletons. The length of the CDR3 is 14 residues. Germline V gene data show CDR1 as SQVTM and CDR2 as ANQGSEA. V lost 5 bases, J lost 0 bases, and 13 bases lay in between. This clonotype has a handful of counts. The TCR was taken from a human donor in good health (CMV status not recorded). Some clones in this sample may be carry-over from other donors' samples. The chain joins TRBV29-1 to TRBJ1-1, with TRBD1 as a possible D gene (5 bases). Sequencing was carried out using PBMCs. The CDR3 nucleotides read TGCAGCGTTTTGGTCACAGGAATGAACACTGAAGCTTTCTTT. It is translated as CSVLVTGMNTEAFF. The whole variable domain, filled in from reference TRBV29-1 and TRBJ1-1, reads SAVISQKPSRDICQRGTSLTIQCQVDSQVTMMFWYRQQPGQSLTLIATANQGSEATYESGFVIDKFPISRPNLTFSTLTVSNMSPEDSSIYLCSVLVTGMNTEAFFGQGTRLTVV.